This T cell receptor beta chain is from a study of beta chain features in type 1 diabetes. Broader study findings: In cDNA sequencing, cells with high TCR expression could be over-represented. Within patients, naive, central memory and Treg TCRB repertoires seemed more similar than within healthy donors. Moderate but significant shortening of TCRB CDR3s was recorded in all four CD4+ subsets from Type 1 diabetes patients.

The entirety of the isolated RNA underwent reverse transcription, so expressed TCRB transcripts were sequenced. Profiling relied on immunoSEQ multiplex PCR, and the TCRdb table lists in-frame clones only, not all of them. This table holds roughly 240,000 clones, roughly 24% found once. This clone was seen a few times. Antigen specificity is unknown. Based on CD45RO/CCR7/CD25/CD127/CD95/CD27, CD4+ regulatory, stem cell-like memory, naive and central memory cells were sorted. Each of the sorted populations had a purity greater than 98%. This CDR3 spans 12 amino acids. V lost 6 bases and J lost 10; bases outside the gene matches: 4. Germline-derived CDR1 and CDR2 are MNHEY and SVGAGI.

The J gene is TRBJ2-1, the V gene TRBV6-5; TRBD2 agrees at 9 bases. The receptor comes from a woman in her 30s with type 1 diabetes. The sample taken for sequencing was naive CD4+ T cells from blood. Here the CDR3 reads CASRRSGGEQFF. CDR3 bases: TGTGCCAGCAGACGTAGCGGGGGCGAGCAGTTCTTC.